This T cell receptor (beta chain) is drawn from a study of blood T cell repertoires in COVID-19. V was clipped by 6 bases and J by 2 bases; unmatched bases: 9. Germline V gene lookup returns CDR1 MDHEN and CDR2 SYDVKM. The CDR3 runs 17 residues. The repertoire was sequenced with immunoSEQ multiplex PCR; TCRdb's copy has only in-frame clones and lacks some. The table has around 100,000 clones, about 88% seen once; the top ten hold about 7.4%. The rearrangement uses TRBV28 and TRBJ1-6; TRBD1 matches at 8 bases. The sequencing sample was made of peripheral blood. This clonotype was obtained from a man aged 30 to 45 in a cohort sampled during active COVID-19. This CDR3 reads CASRATGEGPYNSPLHF. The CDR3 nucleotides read TGTGCCAGCAGGGCGACAGGGGAAGGGCCCTATAATTCACCCCTCCACTTT.